This T cell receptor (beta chain) was sequenced in a study of regulatory T cells in long-lasting Graves disease. There are 14 residues in the CDR3. Germline CDR1 DFQATT, CDR2 SNEGSKA (reference sequence). V was pared by 3 bases and J by 4 bases, with 8 bases of the junction left unmatched. Specified time point: persistent/refractory GD, antithyroid drugs over 5 years with positive TRAb. PBMC RNA served as the TCR library source. iRepertoire HTBI primers and Arm-PCR of CDR3 regions built TCR beta libraries. TCRdb reanalysed the multiplex PCR reads using MiXCR and keeps one entry per CDR3 protein. The sample has about 300,000 distinct CDR3 sequences, around 21% seen once; the top ten hold approximately 60%.

The TCR was taken from a female donor with Graves disease. Material: peripheral blood mononuclear cells (PBMCs), obtained when the disease was refractory, from a patient treated with antithyroid drugs. The rearrangement links TRBV20-1 to TRBJ2-7, with 8 bases that match TRBD1. CDR3 DNA sequence: TGCAGTGCTAGGGAGACAGGGGTTGGGTACGAGCAGTACTTC. Translation: CSARETGVGYEQYF.